These T cell receptor beta chains were read from a single sample in a study of T cell changes during pregnancy in multiple sclerosis. TCRdb's copy holds only in-frame clones and misses some; the assay was immunoSEQ multiplex PCR. Counted here are about 63,000 clones, 85% to 95% occurring once; the ten biggest clones make up approximately 3.4%. The specimen was CD8+ T cells from peripheral blood mononuclear cells, collected in the second trimester of pregnancy. These receptors were taken from a female donor with multiple sclerosis, enrolled in a pregnancy study. CDR3s include the opening cysteine and the closing phenylalanine or tryptophan. The D gene is left open where the match is weak. Clone size appears in some rows only: once, few, many, or a class for an expanded clone.

length,size,D,V,J,DNA,CDR3
14,-,-,TRBV13,TRBJ2-7,TGTGCCAGCAGCCAAACTAGGGGGATCTACGAGCAGTACTTC,CASSQTRGIYEQYF
15,-,TRBD1,TRBV28,TRBJ1-5,TGTGCCAGCAGTTTAGGGACAGGCGCTAATCAGCCCCAGCATTTT,CASSLGTGANQPQHF
13,-,-,TRBV27,TRBJ2-1,TGTGCCAGCAGTCCAAAGCGGTTTGATGAGCAGTTCTTC,CASSPKRFDEQFF
15,-,TRBD1,TRBV2,TRBJ2-7,TGTGCCAGCAGTGAAGGGTGGGGACAGGTCTACGAGCAGTACTTC,CASSEGWGQVYEQYF
15,-,TRBD2,TRBV28,TRBJ2-7,TGTGCCAGCAGTTCCGGGACTAGCGGGAACGACGAGCAGTACTTC,CASSSGTSGNDEQYF
19,-,-,TRBV7-8,TRBJ1-1,TGTGCCAGCAGCCCCATGGACTTATATGGGGTTGTCGGGGGCACTGAAGCTTTCTTT,CASSPMDLYGVVGGTEAFF
13,-,-,TRBV19,TRBJ1-2,TGTGCCAGTAGCCCCTCGGGAGACTATGGCTACACCTTC,CASSPSGDYGYTF
15,few,-,TRBV6-1,TRBJ2-5,TGTGCCAGCAGTGAACAGGCTAGCGAGGTGGAGACCCAGTACTTC,CASSEQASEVETQYF
13,-,-,TRBV2,TRBJ1-3,TGTGCCAGCACCCCCAATTCTGGAAACACCATATATTTT,CASTPNSGNTIYF
13,-,TRBD1,TRBV29-1,TRBJ1-1,TGCAGCGTTGTAGCCCAGGGGGGCTTTGAAGCTTTCTTT,CSVVAQGGFEAFF
13,-,-,TRBV19,TRBJ2-1,TGTGCCAGTAGTGCGACAGTCTACAATGAGCAGTTCTTC,CASSATVYNEQFF
14,-,-,TRBV18,TRBJ1-1,TGTGCCAGCTCACCCCCCGTTAGGAACACTGAAGCTTTCTTT,CASSPPVRNTEAFF
13,-,-,TRBV6-5,TRBJ1-1,TGTGCCAGCAGTTTGGGGGGGAACACTGAAGCTTTCTTT,CASSLGGNTEAFF
14,-,-,TRBV9,TRBJ1-4,TGTGCCAGCAGCGGCGGGGGGTATGGTGAAAAACTGTTTTTT,CASSGGGYGEKLFF
17,-,-,TRBV19,TRBJ1-1,TGTGCCAGTAGAGCCGTGTATGAGGTAAATGGGAACACTGAAGCTTTCTTT,CASRAVYEVNGNTEAFF
17,-,TRBD1,TRBV7-9,TRBJ1-2,TGTGCCAGCAGCTTAAAGGAGGGGGGACAGAGAATCTATGGCTACACCTTC,CASSLKEGGQRIYGYTF
16,once,-,TRBV7-8,TRBJ1-2,TGTGCCAGCAGCTCACCCGGGACTCAAATTAACTATGGCTACACCTTC,CASSSPGTQINYGYTF
14,-,-,TRBV7-8,TRBJ2-1,TGTGCCAGCAGCTTATACGGGGACTACAATGAGCAGTTCTTC,CASSLYGDYNEQFF
15,once,TRBD2,TRBV30,TRBJ2-2,TGTGCCTGGGACGGACTAGCGGGAAGGGGCGGGGAGCTGTTTTTT,CAWDGLAGRGGELFF
16,-,-,TRBV18,TRBJ2-1,TGTGCCAGCTCACCTAGGGACTCGAGCTCCTACAATGAGCAGTTCTTC,CASSPRDSSSYNEQFF
16,-,-,TRBV7-5,TRBJ2-3,TGTGTCAGAAGCTTAGTGGACTACTGGCACACAGATACGCAGTATTTT,CVRSLVDYWHTDTQYF
14,-,-,TRBV4-1,TRBJ2-1,TGCGCCAGCAGCCAACGGAGCTCCTACAATGAGCAGTTCTTC,CASSQRSSYNEQFF
19,-,-,TRBV28,TRBJ2-1,TGTGCCAGCTCCCCCTTGCAGGGGGCGCAGATAGCGGGTTACAATGAGCAGTTCTTC,CASSPLQGAQIAGYNEQFF
16,-,TRBD1,TRBV4-3,TRBJ1-2,TGCGCCAGCAGCCAAGGGACAGGGGCTGCTAACTATGGCTACACCTTC,CASSQGTGAANYGYTF
14,-,-,TRBV5-1,TRBJ2-7,TGCGCCAGCAGCTTGCTAGGGGGCTCCTACGAGCAGTACTTC,CASSLLGGSYEQYF
15,-,-,TRBV4-2,TRBJ1-1,TGTGCCAGCAGCCCTTCGGTGATAGGGAGGACTGAAGCTTTCTTT,CASSPSVIGRTEAFF
14,-,-,TRBV14,TRBJ2-7,TGTGCCAGCAGCCAAGAGAACAGGGACCACGAGCAGTACTTC,CASSQENRDHEQYF
14,-,TRBD1,TRBV5-4,TRBJ2-7,TGTGCCAGCAGTTCCGGGACAGCAGCCTACGAGCAGTACTTC,CASSSGTAAYEQYF
16,-,-,TRBV18,TRBJ1-5,TGTGCCAGCTCACTCCAAGGGGGTTATAGCAATCAGCCCCAGCATTTT,CASSLQGGYSNQPQHF
16,-,-,TRBV4-1,TRBJ1-2,TGCGCCAGCAGCCAAGTGACACTCGGGACTAACTATGGCTACACCTTC,CASSQVTLGTNYGYTF
15,many,TRBD2,TRBV27,TRBJ2-1,TGTGCCAGCAGGGGGACTAGCGGGAGTATCTATGAGCAGTTCTTC,CASRGTSGSIYEQFF
16,-,-,TRBV27,TRBJ2-3,TGTGCCAGCAGTTCTCAGGGGGGCGCGAGCACAGATACGCAGTATTTT,CASSSQGGASTDTQYF
16,-,TRBD2,TRBV10-1,TRBJ2-3,TGCGCCAGCAGGGGAGGACTAGCGGGAGGTACAGATACGCAGTATTTT,CASRGGLAGGTDTQYF
13,once,-,TRBV19,TRBJ2-1,TGTGCCAGTAGTATTGTAGCCAACAATGAGCAGTTCTTC,CASSIVANNEQFF
20,once,TRBD2,TRBV9,TRBJ2-3,TGTGCCAGCAGCTCCCGGTCCGGGACTAGCGGGAGATGGGGCACAGATACGCAGTATTTT,CASSSRSGTSGRWGTDTQYF
13,-,TRBD1,TRBV30,TRBJ1-3,TGTGCCTGGGACAGGGGAACTGGAAACACCATATATTTT,CAWDRGTGNTIYF
15,-,-,TRBV11-3,TRBJ2-3,TGTGCCAGCAGCCCCGGCGGCCTCAACACAGATACGCAGTATTTT,CASSPGGLNTDTQYF
13,-,-,TRBV5-1,TRBJ1-5,TGCGCCAGCAGCTTTTACAGTAATCAGCCCCAGCATTTT,CASSFYSNQPQHF
18,-,TRBD2,TRBV5-4,TRBJ2-7,TGTGCCAGCAGCTTGGCCTCGGGACTAGCGGGAGGGCCCTACGAGCAGTACTTC,CASSLASGLAGGPYEQYF
16,once,-,TRBV9,TRBJ2-3,TGTGCCAGCAGCGTAGAACCCGGGAGACGCGCAGATACGCAGTATTTT,CASSVEPGRRADTQYF
13,-,TRBD2,TRBV5-6,TRBJ2-3,TGTGCCAGCCGGGATAGCGGGAGTTTTGCGCAGTATTTT,CASRDSGSFAQYF
13,-,TRBD2,TRBV25-1,TRBJ2-3,TGTGCCAGCAGTTGGGAGGGCGCAGATACGCAGTATTTT,CASSWEGADTQYF
15,once,-,TRBV7-9,TRBJ1-2,TGTGCCAGCAGCCTTAATCGGGACACTCTCTATGGCTACACCTTC,CASSLNRDTLYGYTF
14,-,TRBD1,TRBV9,TRBJ1-1,TGTGCCAGCAGCAGGGGACAGATGAACACTGAAGCTTTCTTT,CASSRGQMNTEAFF
16,-,TRBD1,TRBV5-1,TRBJ2-5,TGCGCCAGCAGCTTTTCAAGACAGGGGGGTGTGGAGACCCAGTACTTC,CASSFSRQGGVETQYF
17,-,-,TRBV15,TRBJ2-3,TGTGCCACCAGCAGAGATCTCCTACAGGGATATACAGATACGCAGTATTTT,CATSRDLLQGYTDTQYF
18,-,TRBD2,TRBV7-6,TRBJ2-7,TGTGCCAGCAGCTTAACCGCCGGGACTAGCGGGAATCCGTACGAGCAGTACTTC,CASSLTAGTSGNPYEQYF
14,-,-,TRBV7-7,TRBJ2-5,TGTGCCAGCAGCTTAGCGGTCACTCCCAGGGCCCAGTACTTC,CASSLAVTPRAQYF
16,-,-,TRBV25-1,TRBJ1-1,TGTGCCAGCAGTGAGGGCGGGGGGTTCATGAACACTGAAGCTTTCTTT,CASSEGGGFMNTEAFF
14,-,-,TRBV28,TRBJ2-1,TGTGCCAGCAGTTTCGAGGGGGACTACAATGAGCAGTTCTTC,CASSFEGDYNEQFF
17,-,TRBD1,TRBV9,TRBJ1-2,TGTGCCAGCAGCTCAGAGGACAGGGGGGATCCGGACTATGGCTACACCTTC,CASSSEDRGDPDYGYTF
13,-,-,TRBV27,TRBJ2-3,TGTGCCAGCAGTTTCATCAGCACAGATACGCAGTATTTT,CASSFISTDTQYF
18,-,TRBD1,TRBV5-5,TRBJ2-5,TGTGCCAGCAGCTTGGCCAGCAGGGGGCTTGTGATGAGAGAGACCCAGTACTTC,CASSLASRGLVMRETQYF
14,-,-,TRBV27,TRBJ1-2,TGTGCCAGCAGTTCGGGGGGACCTAACTATGGCTACACCTTC,CASSSGGPNYGYTF
15,-,TRBD1,TRBV2,TRBJ2-7,TGTGCCAGCAGTGGATGGGCAGGGGGTACCTACGAGCAGTACTTC,CASSGWAGGTYEQYF
18,-,-,TRBV15,TRBJ2-3,TGTGCCACCAGCTCCCCGGAATCAGGCGGGACTAGCACAGATACGCAGTATTTT,CATSSPESGGTSTDTQYF
16,medium-sized,-,TRBV6-4,TRBJ2-1,TGTGCCAGCAGTGACTCGAAACGCGGGGACTACAATGAGCAGTTCTTC,CASSDSKRGDYNEQFF
16,-,TRBD1,TRBV6-1,TRBJ2-5,TGTGCCAGCAGTGAAGTCCGGGACAGCGTATCAACAACCCAGTACTTC,CASSEVRDSVSTTQYF
16,once,TRBD2,TRBV9,TRBJ2-1,TGTGCCAGCAGCATCCGGACTAGCGGTTCCTACAATGAGCAGTTCTTC,CASSIRTSGSYNEQFF